The 22 T cell receptor beta chains presented below share a single source sample, sequenced in a study of blood T cell repertoires in COVID-19. Profiling relied on immunoSEQ multiplex PCR, and the TCRdb table lists in-frame clones only, not all of them. The sample lists 35,000 or so clones, 80% to 90% occurring once. Material for sequencing was peripheral blood. These receptors were obtained from a human donor in a cohort sampled during active or convalescent COVID-19. The donor label of this sample is uncertain.

This clone was recorded once. The V and J genes are TRBV7-2 and TRBJ2-2; tentatively, D is TRBD2 (6 bases). Trimming pared 5 bases from V and 8 bases from J, leaving 15 bases between. The CDR3 covers 14 residues. Germline V gene sequence: CDR1 SGHTA, CDR2 FQGNSA. CDR3 in amino acids: CASSPRPGTGELFF. CDR3 DNA sequence: TGTGCCAGCAGCCCTCGGCCAGGGACTGGGGAGCTGTTTTTT.

V gene TRBV4-1 combines with J gene TRBJ2-7; TRBD2 agrees at 13 bases. Unmatched junction bases numbered 3, after V lost 4 bases and J lost 3 bases. Germline CDR1 reads MGHRA; CDR2 reads YSYEKL. The CDR3 extends over 15 amino acids. The CDR3 DNA sequence: TGCGCCAGCAGCCGCGGGACTAGCGGGAACTACGAGCAGTACTTC. It codes for CASSRGTSGNYEQYF.

J is TRBJ1-4 and V is TRBV2; D uncertain. Germline CDR1 reads SNHLY; CDR2 reads FYNNEI. Trimming left V 4 bases short and J 8 bases short, with 8 bases between. This CDR3 contains 12 residues. The DNA for the CDR3 is TGTGCCAGCAGTGTCCATAGCGAAAAACTGTTTTTT. Its protein product is CASSVHSEKLFF. The entire variable domain, with the rest obtained from reference TRBV2 and TRBJ1-4, is as follows: EPEVTQTPSHQVTQMGQEVILRCVPISNHLYFYWYRQILGQKVEFLVSFYNNEISEKSEIFDDQFSVERPDGSNFTLKIRSTKLEDSAMYFCASSVHSEKLFFGSGTQLSVL.

This chain links TRBV6-5 with TRBJ2-7; TRBD1 agrees at 8 bases. V dropped 3 bases and J dropped 6; count of bases not matched to a gene: 7. The length of the CDR3 is 14 residues. The germline gives CDR1 MNHEY, CDR2 SVGAGI. CDR3 region: CASSYPGQGGEQYF. CDR3 DNA sequence: TGTGCCAGCAGTTATCCCGGACAGGGAGGCGAGCAGTACTTC.

This chain connects TRBV5-1 to TRBJ2-7, with TRBD1 as a possible D gene (6 bases). Trimming pared 0 bases from V and 7 bases from J, leaving 20 bases between. The CDR3 is 16 amino acids. CDR1 is SGHRS, CDR2 YFSETQ, per germline. DNA for the CDR3: TGCGCCAGCAGCTTGGTACCCCGGGACACACCGTTTGAGCAGTACTTC. This codes for CASSLVPRDTPFEQYF.

This clone was counted only a few times. This sequence joins TRBV4-1 and TRBJ1-4; D remains unclear. Germline CDR1 and CDR2: MGHRA and YSYEKL. V lost 8 bases to trimming and J lost 5 bases, with 15 bases between them. The CDR3 totals 14 residues. The CDR3 DNA sequence: TGCGCCAGCGGAGATGGGAGGGTCAATGAAAAACTGTTTTTT. Its protein product is CASGDGRVNEKLFF.

V gene TRBV10-3 combines with J gene TRBJ2-3; weak D call: TRBD2 (7 bases). The CDR3 length is 12 residues. From germline, CDR1 is ENHRY and CDR2 SYGVKD. V was cut by 8 bases and J by 3 bases, with 9 bases left in between. DNA for the CDR3: TGTGCCATCGGGGGGGCGACAGATACGCAGTATTTT. Translated, it gives CAIGGATDTQYF.

V and J are TRBV19 and TRBJ2-3, with a weak D call TRBD1 (6 bases). Germline CDR1 reads LNHDA; CDR2 reads SQIVND (reference sequence). The CDR3 runs to 14 residues. With 6 bases removed from V and 0 bases from J, the gap between germline ends came to 10 bases. CDR3 amino acids: CASRGTISTDTQYF. The CDR3 DNA is TGTGCCAGTAGGGGGACAATTAGCACAGATACGCAGTATTTT.

The genes are TRBV18 and TRBJ2-2; tentative D call: TRBD2 (6 bases). Looked up from germline, CDR1 is KGHSH and CDR2 is LQKENI. V was pared by 3 bases and J by 4 bases, with 18 bases between. The CDR3 is 17 residues long. In DNA form, the CDR3 reads TGTGCCAGCTCACCGGCAACAATCGGGGGAGGCACCGGGGAGCTGTTTTTT. Protein sequence: CASSPATIGGGTGELFF.

The chain carries TRBV7-6 and TRBJ2-1, with a weak D call TRBD2 (6 bases). Per germline, CDR1 SGHVS and CDR2 FNYEAQ. The V end lost 5 bases, the J end lost 0 bases, and 14 bases lay between the germline ends. This CDR3 has 16 amino acids. The CDR3 spells CASSPQAGGSYNEQFF. CDR3 coding DNA: TGTGCCAGCAGCCCTCAAGCGGGCGGCTCCTACAATGAGCAGTTCTTC. Filled out from reference TRBV7-6 and TRBJ2-1, the complete variable domain reads GAGVSQSPRYKVTKRGQDVALRCDPISGHVSLYWYRQALGQGPEFLTYFNYEAQQDKSGLPNDRFSAERPEGSISTLTIQRTEQRDSAMYRCASSPQAGGSYNEQFFGPGTRLTVL.

The J gene is TRBJ1-1, the V gene TRBV30; no reliable D call. The germline V gene encodes CDR1 GTSNPN and CDR2 SVGIG (reference sequence). V was pared by 3 bases and J by 7 bases, with 12 bases between. The CDR3 loop spans 12 amino acids. CDR3 DNA: TGTGCCTGGAGCGGGTGGCAGCGTGAAGCTTTCTTT. Translated, it gives CAWSGWQREAFF.

The chain carries TRBV21-1 and TRBJ1-2; the listed D gene, TRBD1, was not tested against the DNA. TRBV21-1 is recorded as a pseudogene. CDR3 length equals 14 residues. The CDR3 DNA is TGTGCCAGCAGCAAGGGGACAGGGGGGAAAGGCTACACCTTC. Protein: CASSKGTGGKGYTF.

V and J are TRBV29-1 and TRBJ2-7; no clear D gene. Germline V gene data show CDR1 as SQVTM and CDR2 as ANQGSEA. The V end lost 0 bases, the J end lost 12 bases, and 15 bases lay between the germline ends. The CDR3 contains 12 residues. The CDR3 reads CSVEDLVRRRYF. The CDR3 DNA sequence: TGCAGCGTTGAAGATCTCGTGCGGCGGAGGTACTTC.

The chain has TRBV24-1 and TRBJ2-1; TRBD2 aligns across 8 bases. J was trimmed by 7 bases and V by 3 bases; bases with no gene match: 13. The CDR3 covers 17 residues. CDR1 KGHDR and CDR2 SFDVKD come from the germline V gene. DNA for the CDR3: TGTGCCACCAGTGATCGCTTAGCGGGGCGGGGCAAGAATGAGCAGTTCTTC. This encodes CATSDRLAGRGKNEQFF.

This chain links TRBV30 with TRBJ1-4, with D tentatively TRBD1 (5 bases). The CDR3 totals 12 residues. CDR1 and CDR2 from the germline V gene are GTSNPN and SVGIG (reference sequence). Trimming removed 5 bases from V and 8 bases from J, with 12 bases in between. This CDR3 is CAWGGGNEKLFF. The DNA for the CDR3 is TGTGCCTGGGGGGGAGGGAACGAAAAACTGTTTTTT.

The chain uses TRBV6-5 and TRBJ2-5; weak D call: TRBD2 (6 bases). The germline CDR1 and CDR2 sequences are MNHEY and SVGAGI. The CDR3 has 13 residues. V was trimmed by 2 bases and J by 7 bases, leaving 11 bases between them. CDR3 nucleotides: TGTGCCAGCAGTTACGAAGCGGGCGGGACCCAGTACTTC. It translates to CASSYEAGGTQYF.

This chain joins TRBV7-2 and TRBJ2-1, with TRBD2 identical over 9 bases. After removal of 2 bases from V and 3 bases from J, the junction contained 2 bases not matched to a gene. This CDR3 is built from 15 residues. Germline assignment: CDR1 SGHTA and CDR2 FQGNSA. CDR3 residues: CASSLLAGDYNEQFF. CDR3 nucleotides: TGTGCCAGCAGCTTATTAGCGGGAGACTACAATGAGCAGTTCTTC.

The gene calls are TRBV7-9 and TRBJ2-1, with TRBD1 identical over 8 bases. CDR3 length equals 15 residues. Germline lookup yields CDR1 SEHNR and CDR2 FQNEAQ (reference sequence). V lost 5 bases and J lost 2; bases outside the gene matches: 5. CDR3 in DNA: TGTGCCAGCAGCCCACAGGGGGGCCCCTACAATGAGCAGTTCTTC. This gives the protein CASSPQGGPYNEQFF.

The chain employs TRBV19 and TRBJ2-5; D is possibly TRBD1 (5 bases). In germline, CDR1 is LNHDA, CDR2 SQIVND (reference sequence). The CDR3 sequence is 14 residues long. Deletions cut 3 bases from V and 4 bases from J, with 12 bases between. The CDR3 DNA sequence: TGTGCCAGTAGTATTGCCCATAGGGGAGAGACCCAGTACTTC. This translates into CASSIAHRGETQYF. Using reference TRBV19 and TRBJ2-5 for the parts outside the CDR3, the full variable domain is DGGITQSPKYLFRKEGQNVTLSCEQNLNHDAMYWYRQDPGQGLRLIYYSQIVNDFQKGDIAEGYSVSREKKESFPLTVTSAQKNPTAFYLCASSIAHRGETQYFGPGTRLLVL.

The chain joins TRBV7-8 to TRBJ2-7; D might be TRBD1 (5 bases). Germline-derived CDR1 and CDR2 are SGHVS and FQNEAQ. Trimming took 0 bases from V and 6 from J, leaving 12 bases between them. CDR3 length: 14 residues. The CDR3: CASSLAMQGVEQYF. The CDR3 DNA is TGTGCCAGCAGCTTAGCTATGCAGGGTGTCGAGCAGTACTTC.

This clone occurred once. The V gene is TRBV5-5, the J gene TRBJ2-1; 14 nucleotides line up with TRBD2. The trim removed 3 bases at V and 6 bases at J, leaving 2 bases unmatched. There are 15 residues in the CDR3. Per germline, CDR1 SGHKS and CDR2 YYEKEE (reference sequence). DNA of the CDR3: TGTGCCAGCAGCTCGGGACTAGCGGGAGTCAATGAGCAGTTCTTC. This gives the protein CASSSGLAGVNEQFF.

The V and J genes are TRBV9 and TRBJ2-3, with 10 bases lining up with TRBD1. V trimming: 7 bases; J trimming: 6 bases; junction bases outside the gene matches: 8. Germline V gene lookup returns CDR1 SGDLS and CDR2 YYNGEE. This CDR3 contains 14 residues. The DNA of the CDR3 is TGTGCCAGCGGACCGGGACAGGGGCTGGATACGCAGTATTTT. It yields the protein CASGPGQGLDTQYF. The variable domain in full, with the rest retrieved from reference TRBV9 and TRBJ2-3, is DSGVTQTPKHLITATGQRVTLRCSPRSGDLSVYWYQQSLDQGLQFLIQYYNGEERAKGNILERFSAQQFPDLHSELNLSSLELGDSALYFCASGPGQGLDTQYFGPGTRLTVL.